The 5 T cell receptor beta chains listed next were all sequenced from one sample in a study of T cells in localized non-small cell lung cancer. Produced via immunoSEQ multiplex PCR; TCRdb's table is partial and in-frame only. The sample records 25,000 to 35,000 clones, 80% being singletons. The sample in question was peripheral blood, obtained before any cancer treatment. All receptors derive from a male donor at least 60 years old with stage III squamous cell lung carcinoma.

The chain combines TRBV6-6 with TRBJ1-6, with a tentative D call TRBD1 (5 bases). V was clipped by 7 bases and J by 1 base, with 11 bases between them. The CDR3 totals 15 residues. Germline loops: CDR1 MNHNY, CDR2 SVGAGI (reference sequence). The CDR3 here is CASNLKGSYNSPLHF. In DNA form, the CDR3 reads TGTGCCAGCAACCTAAAGGGGTCCTATAATTCACCCCTCCACTTT.

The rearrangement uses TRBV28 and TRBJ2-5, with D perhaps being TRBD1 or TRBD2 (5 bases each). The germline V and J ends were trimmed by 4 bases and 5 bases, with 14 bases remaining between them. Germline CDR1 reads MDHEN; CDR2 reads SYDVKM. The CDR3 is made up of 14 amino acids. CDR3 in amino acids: CASSSRGGVETQYF. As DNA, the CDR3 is TGTGCCAGCAGTTCTCGGGGCGGTGTCGAGACCCAGTACTTC.

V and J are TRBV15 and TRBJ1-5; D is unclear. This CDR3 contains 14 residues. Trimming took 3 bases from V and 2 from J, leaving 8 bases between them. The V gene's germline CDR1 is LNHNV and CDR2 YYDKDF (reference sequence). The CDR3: CATSRGFGNQPQHF. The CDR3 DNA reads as TGTGCCACCAGCAGGGGGTTTGGCAATCAGCCCCAGCATTTT.

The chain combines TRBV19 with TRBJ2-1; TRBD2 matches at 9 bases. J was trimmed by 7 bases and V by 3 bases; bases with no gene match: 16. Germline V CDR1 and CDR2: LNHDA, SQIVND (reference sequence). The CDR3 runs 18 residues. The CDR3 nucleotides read TGTGCCAGTAGTATCCCCCCTAGCGGGATAGGGCTTAGGAATGAGCAGTTCTTC. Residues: CASSIPPSGIGLRNEQFF.

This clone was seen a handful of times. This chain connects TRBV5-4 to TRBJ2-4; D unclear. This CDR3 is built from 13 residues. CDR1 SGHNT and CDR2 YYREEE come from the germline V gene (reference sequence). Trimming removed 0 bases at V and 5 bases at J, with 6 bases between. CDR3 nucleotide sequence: TGTGCCAGCAGCTTGGAACTCCAAAACATTCAGTACTTC. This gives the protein CASSLELQNIQYF.